Listed below are T cell receptor beta chains from one sample, sequenced in a study of early T cells in non-severe SARS-CoV-2 infection. TCRdb called the 5' RACE reads again in MiXCR, with one record for every CDR3 protein. This table holds around 72,000 distinct CDR3 sequences, roughly 9.1% found once. This specimen was whole blood, taken at baseline. The receptors shown here come from an adult who was a healthcare worker with PCR-confirmed SARS-CoV-2 infection or an uninfected control (not recorded which). Both conserved end residues are part of each CDR3. The order of the fields is CDR3 DNA, CDR3 protein, D gene, clone size, V gene, J gene. The D gene is left open where the match is weak. Clone size is stated in some rows and not others, as once, few, many or a class when expanded.

TGTGCCAGCAGCATACCATCCGGGATTACGGCTGGCTACACCTTC	CASSIPSGITAGYTF	-	few	TRBV7-2	TRBJ1-2
TGTGCCAGCAGCAAGGGGGGGGACAGCTCCTACGAGCAGTACTTC	CASSKGGDSSYEQYF	-	many	TRBV11-2	TRBJ2-7
TGTGCCAGCACAGGGGACTCAGACTCCTATGGCTACACCTTC	CASTGDSDSYGYTF	TRBD1	few	TRBV10-3	TRBJ1-2
TGTGCCAGCAGCCAAGATCTTACAGGGGTACGAACCGGGGAGCTGTTTTTT	CASSQDLTGVRTGELFF	TRBD1	-	TRBV14	TRBJ2-2
TGTGCCAGCAGCGGACCCAGGACGGTCGAAGCTTTCTTT	CASSGPRTVEAFF	-	many	TRBV7-9	TRBJ1-1
TGTGCCAGCAGTTCTACCGGGGGTTCTTTAGATACGCAGTATTTT	CASSSTGGSLDTQYF	-	few	TRBV12-3/TRBV12-4	TRBJ2-3
TGTGCCAGCAGTTTAAGACTAGCGGGGAGACAAGAGACCCAGTACTTC	CASSLRLAGRQETQYF	TRBD2	-	TRBV6-1	TRBJ2-5
TGTGCCAGCAGCCATAGTGGCGGGCAGCAAAACACCGGGGAGCTGTTTTTT	CASSHSGGQQNTGELFF	-	-	TRBV12-3/TRBV12-4	TRBJ2-2
TGTGCCATCAGTACAGGAGGTAACACTGAAGCTTTCTTT	CAISTGGNTEAFF	-	few	TRBV10-3	TRBJ1-1
TGTGCCAGCAGCTTACGGGCCTCGGACGAGCAGTACTTC	CASSLRASDEQYF	-	few	TRBV13	TRBJ2-7
TGTGCCAGCAGCCCCATGCAGGAGGGAAACACCATATATTTT	CASSPMQEGNTIYF	-	many	TRBV4-2	TRBJ1-3
TGTGCCAGCTCACCATCGGGCAATGAGCAGTTCTTC	CASSPSGNEQFF	-	-	TRBV18	TRBJ2-1